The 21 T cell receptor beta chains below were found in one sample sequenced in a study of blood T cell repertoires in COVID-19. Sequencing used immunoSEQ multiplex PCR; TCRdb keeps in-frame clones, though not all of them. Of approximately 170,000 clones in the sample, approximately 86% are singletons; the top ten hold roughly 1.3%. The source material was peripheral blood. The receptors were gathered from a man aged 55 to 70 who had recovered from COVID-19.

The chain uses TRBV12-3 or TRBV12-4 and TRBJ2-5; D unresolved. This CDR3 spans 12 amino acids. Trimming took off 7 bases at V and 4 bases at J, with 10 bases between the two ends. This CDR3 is CASTTQAETQYF. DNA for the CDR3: TGTGCCAGCACTACTCAAGCAGAGACCCAGTACTTC.

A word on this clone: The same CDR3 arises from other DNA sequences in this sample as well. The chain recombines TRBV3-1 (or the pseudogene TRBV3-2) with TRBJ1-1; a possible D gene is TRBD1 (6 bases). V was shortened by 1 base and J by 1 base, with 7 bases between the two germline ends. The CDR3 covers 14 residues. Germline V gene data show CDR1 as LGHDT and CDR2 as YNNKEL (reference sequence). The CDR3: CASSQVGGNTEAFF. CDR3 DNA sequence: TGTGCCAGCAGCCAAGTAGGGGGGAACACTGAAGCTTTCTTT.

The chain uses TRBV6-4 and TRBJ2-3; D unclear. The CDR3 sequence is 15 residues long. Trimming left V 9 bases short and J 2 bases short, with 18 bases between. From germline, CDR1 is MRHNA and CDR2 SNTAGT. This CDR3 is CASQASWLSTDTQYF. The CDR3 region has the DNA TGTGCCAGTCAGGCGTCCTGGCTTTCCACAGATACGCAGTATTTT.

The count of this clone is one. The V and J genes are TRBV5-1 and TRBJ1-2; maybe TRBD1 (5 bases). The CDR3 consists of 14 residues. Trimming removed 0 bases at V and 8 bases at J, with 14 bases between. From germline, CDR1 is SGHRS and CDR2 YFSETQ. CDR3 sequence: CASSLGETGEGYTF. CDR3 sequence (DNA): TGCGCCAGCAGCTTGGGTGAGACGGGGGAAGGCTACACCTTC.

This chain's CDR3 is CASSVGTDTEAFF. The CDR3 DNA sequence: TGTGCCAGCAGCGTGGGGACAGACACTGAAGCTTTCTTT. This chain uses TRBV4-2 with TRBJ1-1, with 7 bases matching TRBD1. Germline V CDR1 and CDR2: LGHNA, YNFKEQ. V was clipped by 5 bases and J by 3 bases; unmatched bases: 3. The CDR3 runs to 13 residues.

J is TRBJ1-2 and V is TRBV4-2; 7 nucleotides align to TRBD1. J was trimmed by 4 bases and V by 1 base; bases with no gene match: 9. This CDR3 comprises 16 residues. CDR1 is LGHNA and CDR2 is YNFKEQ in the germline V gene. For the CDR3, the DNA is TGTGCCAGCAGCCAAGGTTCACAGGGGCTAAGCTATGGCTACACCTTC. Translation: CASSQGSQGLSYGYTF.

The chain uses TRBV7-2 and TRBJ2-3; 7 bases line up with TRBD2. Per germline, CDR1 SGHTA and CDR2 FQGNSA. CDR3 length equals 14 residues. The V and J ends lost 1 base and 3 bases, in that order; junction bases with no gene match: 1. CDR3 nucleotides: TGTGCCAGCAGCTTAGTGGGGGGGACAGATACGCAGTATTTT. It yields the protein CASSLVGGTDTQYF.

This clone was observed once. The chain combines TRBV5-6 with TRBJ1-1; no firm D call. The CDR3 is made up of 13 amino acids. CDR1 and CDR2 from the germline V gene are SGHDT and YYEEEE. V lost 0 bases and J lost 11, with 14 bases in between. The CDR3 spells CASSLVDNPLAFF. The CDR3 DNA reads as TGTGCCAGCAGCTTGGTCGACAATCCCTTGGCTTTCTTT. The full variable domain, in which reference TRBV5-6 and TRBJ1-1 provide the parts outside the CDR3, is DAGVTQSPTHLIKTRGQQVTLRCSPKSGHDTVSWYQQALGQGPQFIFQYYEEEERQRGNFPDRFSGHQFPNYSSELNVNALLLGDSALYLCASSLVDNPLAFFGQGTRLTVV.

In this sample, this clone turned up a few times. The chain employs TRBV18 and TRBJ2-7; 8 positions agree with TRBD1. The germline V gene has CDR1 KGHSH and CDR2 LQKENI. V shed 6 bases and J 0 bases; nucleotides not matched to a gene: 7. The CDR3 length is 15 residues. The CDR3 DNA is TGTGCCAGCTCTCTTACAGGGGGTAGCTCCTACGAGCAGTACTTC. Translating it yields CASSLTGGSSYEQYF. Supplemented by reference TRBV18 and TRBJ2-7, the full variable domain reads NAGVMQNPRHLVRRRGQEARLRCSPMKGHSHVYWYRQLPEEGLKFMVYLQKENIIDESGMPKERFSAEFPKEGPSILRIQQVVRGDSAAYFCASSLTGGSSYEQYFGPGTRLTVT.

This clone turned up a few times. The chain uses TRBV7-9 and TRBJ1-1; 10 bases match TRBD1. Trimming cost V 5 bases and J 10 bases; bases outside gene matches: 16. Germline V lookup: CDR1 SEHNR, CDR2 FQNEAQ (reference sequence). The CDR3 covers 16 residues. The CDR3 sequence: CASSPTGTGVLRGAFF. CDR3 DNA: TGTGCCAGCAGCCCTACCGGGACAGGGGTCCTCCGGGGAGCTTTCTTT.

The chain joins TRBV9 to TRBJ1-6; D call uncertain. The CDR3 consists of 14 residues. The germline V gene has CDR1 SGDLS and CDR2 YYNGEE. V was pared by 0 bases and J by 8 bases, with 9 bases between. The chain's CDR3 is CASSVGGYDSPLHF. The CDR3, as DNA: TGTGCCAGCAGCGTAGGAGGGTATGATTCACCCCTCCACTTT.

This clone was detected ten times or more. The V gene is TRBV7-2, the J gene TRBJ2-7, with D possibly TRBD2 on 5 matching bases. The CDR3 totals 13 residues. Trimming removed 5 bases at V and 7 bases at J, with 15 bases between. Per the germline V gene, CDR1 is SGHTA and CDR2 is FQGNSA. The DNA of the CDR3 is TGTGCCAGCAGCCCCGGGGTTTCGAGGGAGCAGTACTTC. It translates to CASSPGVSREQYF.

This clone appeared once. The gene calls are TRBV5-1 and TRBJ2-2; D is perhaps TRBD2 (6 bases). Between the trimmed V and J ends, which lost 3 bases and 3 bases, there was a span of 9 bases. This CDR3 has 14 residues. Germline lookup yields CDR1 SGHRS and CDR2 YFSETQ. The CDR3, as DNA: TGCGCCAGCAGCTCCCCGGGGGACACCGGGGAGCTGTTTTTT. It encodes CASSSPGDTGELFF. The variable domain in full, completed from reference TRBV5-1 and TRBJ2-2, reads KAGVTQTPRYLIKTRGQQVTLSCSPISGHRSVSWYQQTPGQGLQFLFEYFSETQRNKGNFPGRFSGRQFSNSRSEMNVSTLELGDSALYLCASSSPGDTGELFFGEGSRLTVL.

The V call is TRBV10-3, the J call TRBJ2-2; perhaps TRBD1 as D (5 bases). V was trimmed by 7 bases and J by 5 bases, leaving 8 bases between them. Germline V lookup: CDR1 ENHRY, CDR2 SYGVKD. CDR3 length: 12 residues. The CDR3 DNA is TGTGCCATCACTCAGGGTACCGGGGAGCTGTTTTTT. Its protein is CAITQGTGELFF.

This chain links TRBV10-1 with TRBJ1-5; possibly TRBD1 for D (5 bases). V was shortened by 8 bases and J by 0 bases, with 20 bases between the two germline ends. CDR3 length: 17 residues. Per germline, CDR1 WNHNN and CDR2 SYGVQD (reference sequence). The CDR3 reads CASETLLPQGSNQPQHF. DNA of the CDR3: TGCGCCAGCGAGACCCTTCTTCCTCAGGGTAGCAATCAGCCCCAGCATTTT.

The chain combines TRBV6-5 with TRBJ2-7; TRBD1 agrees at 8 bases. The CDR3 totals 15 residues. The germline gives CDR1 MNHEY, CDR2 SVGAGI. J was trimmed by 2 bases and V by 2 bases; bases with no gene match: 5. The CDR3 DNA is TGTGCCAGCAGTTACGCAGAACAGGGGGCCTACGAGCAGTACTTC. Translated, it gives CASSYAEQGAYEQYF.

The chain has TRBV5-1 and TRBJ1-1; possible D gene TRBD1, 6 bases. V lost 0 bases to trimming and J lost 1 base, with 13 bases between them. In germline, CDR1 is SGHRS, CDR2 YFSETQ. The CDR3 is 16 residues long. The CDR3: CASSLEAAGANTEAFF. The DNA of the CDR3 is TGCGCCAGCAGCTTGGAGGCTGCAGGGGCGAACACTGAAGCTTTCTTT.

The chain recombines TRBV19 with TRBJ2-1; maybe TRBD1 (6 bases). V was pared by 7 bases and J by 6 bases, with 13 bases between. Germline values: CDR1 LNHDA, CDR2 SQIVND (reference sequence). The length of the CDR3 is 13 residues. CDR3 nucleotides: TGTGCCAGTACCCACAGGGCGGGCAATGAGCAGTTCTTC. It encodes CASTHRAGNEQFF.

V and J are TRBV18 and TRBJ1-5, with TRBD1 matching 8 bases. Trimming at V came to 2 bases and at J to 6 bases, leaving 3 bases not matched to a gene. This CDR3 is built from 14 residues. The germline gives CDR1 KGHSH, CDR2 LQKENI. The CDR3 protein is CASSPGQGPQPQHF. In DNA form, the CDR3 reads TGTGCCAGCTCACCAGGACAGGGCCCTCAGCCCCAGCATTTT.

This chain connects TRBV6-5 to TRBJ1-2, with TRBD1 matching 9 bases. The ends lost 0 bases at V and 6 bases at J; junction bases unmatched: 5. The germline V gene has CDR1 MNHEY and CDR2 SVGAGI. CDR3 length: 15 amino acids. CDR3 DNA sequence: TGTGCCAGCAGTTACTCGACGGGGACAGGGAATGGCTACACCTTC. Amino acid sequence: CASSYSTGTGNGYTF.

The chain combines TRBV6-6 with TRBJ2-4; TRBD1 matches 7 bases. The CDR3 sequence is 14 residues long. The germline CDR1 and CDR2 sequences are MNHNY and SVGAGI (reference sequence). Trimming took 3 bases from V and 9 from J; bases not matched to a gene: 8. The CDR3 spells CASSYGTVLSIQYF. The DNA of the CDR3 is TGTGCCAGCAGTTATGGGACAGTACTATCCATTCAGTACTTC.